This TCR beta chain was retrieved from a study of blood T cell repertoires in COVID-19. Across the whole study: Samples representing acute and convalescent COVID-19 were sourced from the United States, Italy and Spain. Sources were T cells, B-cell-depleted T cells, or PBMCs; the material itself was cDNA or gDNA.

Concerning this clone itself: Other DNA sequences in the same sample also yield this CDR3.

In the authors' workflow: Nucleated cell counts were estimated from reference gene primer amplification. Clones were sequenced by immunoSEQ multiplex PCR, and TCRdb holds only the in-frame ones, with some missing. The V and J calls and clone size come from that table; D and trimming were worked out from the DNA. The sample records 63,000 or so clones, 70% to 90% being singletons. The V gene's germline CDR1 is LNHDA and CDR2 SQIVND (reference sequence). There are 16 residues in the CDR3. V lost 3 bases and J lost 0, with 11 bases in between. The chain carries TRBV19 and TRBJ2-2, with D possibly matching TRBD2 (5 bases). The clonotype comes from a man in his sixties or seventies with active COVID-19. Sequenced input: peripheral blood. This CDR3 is CASSILGAANTGELFF. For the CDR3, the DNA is TGTGCCAGTAGTATTCTGGGAGCCGCGAACACCGGGGAGCTGTTTTTT.